The clone carrying this TCR beta chain was detected only a few times. This sample stems from a study of regulatory T cells in long-lasting Graves disease. Time point indicated: newly diagnosed GD, antithyroid drugs for less than 3 months. From PBMCs, RNA was extracted and then used to make the TCR library. Libraries of TCR beta came from iRepertoire HTBI primers plus Arm-PCR of CDR3 regions. Original methodology: Gene usage covered 50 to 75 TRBV and roughly 14 TRBJ segments. Via MiXCR, TCRdb re-called the multiplex PCR reads, giving one row per CDR3 protein. The V and J calls and clone size are TCRdb's, not the authors'. The sample holds some 500,000 distinct CDR3 sequences, approximately 12% seen once. V was shortened by 4 bases and J by 2 bases, with 7 bases between the two germline ends. Per the germline V gene, CDR1 is KGHSH and CDR2 is LQKENI. This CDR3 has 13 residues. This sample also belongs to another study, concerning T cells in Graves' hyperthyroidism and ophthalmopathy. This second report adds: During a first-round RT-PCR of the TCR CDR3, the HTBI primer set was used.

The TCR was taken from a man between 25 and 39 years old with Graves disease. V usage is TRBV18 and J usage is TRBJ2-3; D possibly corresponds to TRBD2 (6 bases). Sequenced material: peripheral blood mononuclear cells (PBMCs), taken at new diagnosis, from a patient treated with antithyroid drugs. The CDR3 sequence: CASSQRATDTQYF. The CDR3 DNA sequence: TGTGCCAGCTCACAGCGGGCCACAGATACGCAGTATTTT.